The T cell receptor beta chain under discussion was sequenced for a study of metastatic and nonmetastatic thyroid tumors. Every patient was untreated before thyroid surgery. TCRdb reanalyzed the PCR reads via MiXCR. The sample holds roughly 19,000 clones, more than 20% seen once. This clone rates as medium-sized. Its antigen is unknown. The V gene's germline CDR1 is MNHNS and CDR2 SASEGT. The length of the CDR3 is 15 residues. Trimming left V 7 bases short and J 1 base short, with 17 bases between. Findings of the study overall: In both blood and tumor samples, TCR beta diversity was reported significantly higher for malignant than benign nodules.

Specimen: tumor tissue. The genes are TRBV6-1 and TRBJ2-7; possible D gene TRBD1, 6 bases. This receptor was taken from a female donor with papillary thyroid cancer or a benign thyroid nodule (not recorded which). Some clones in this sample may be carry-over from other donors' samples. CDR3 sequence: CASIATGTQSYEQYF. The CDR3 nucleotides are TGTGCCAGCATTGCTACCGGGACACAATCCTACGAGCAGTACTTC.